The 20 T cell receptor beta chains in this list originate from one sample, sequenced in a study of CD8 T cells in ankylosing spondylitis (TCRdb year 2017). The library was made by 5' RACE. Sequencing took place on an Illumina HiSeq 2500. In-frame beta chains were kept once TCRdb had trimmed the public reads at Q25 with fastp and called clones with MiXCR. Rows with one shared CDR3 protein collapse into an entry with the most common genes and DNA. The sample table shows a few hundred thousand distinct CDR3 sequences, and around 20% are seen once. 3.5% of the sample is in the top ten clones. Sequencing was done on a sample of blood, either unsorted or a sorted T cell fraction (not recorded which). These receptors were obtained from a female donor with ankylosing spondylitis or in good health (not recorded which).

The J gene is TRBJ2-3, the V gene TRBV10-2, with 7 nucleotides matching TRBD1. Germline CDR1 is WSHSY and CDR2 is SAAADI. There are 11 residues in the CDR3. J was trimmed by 9 bases and V by 6 bases; bases with no gene match: 3. This CDR3 is CASSQGVTQYF. The CDR3 nucleotides read TGCGCCAGCAGCCAGGGGGTAACGCAGTATTTT.

The gene calls are TRBV10-1 and TRBJ2-5; D is uncertain. Germline V gives CDR1 WNHNN, CDR2 SYGVQD (reference sequence). The CDR3 consists of 14 residues. The V gene lost 0 bases and the J gene lost 2 bases, with 7 bases spanning the gap. The CDR3 nucleotides read TGCGCCAGCAGTGAGTCGGGAAGGCAAGAGACCCAGTACTTC. It yields the protein CASSESGRQETQYF.

The genes are TRBV27 and TRBJ2-6; 8 bases are a match to TRBD1. The V segment lost 5 bases and the J segment 1 base; nucleotides outside the gene matches: 7. Germline V CDR1 and CDR2: MNHEY, SMNVEV (reference sequence). The CDR3 covers 17 residues. CDR3 region: CASSTDRGRSGANVLTF. In nucleotides, the CDR3 is TGTGCCAGCAGTACAGACAGGGGACGGTCTGGGGCCAACGTCCTGACTTTC.

This clonotype was seen a handful of times. The genes are TRBV28 and TRBJ2-3; 7 bases line up with TRBD2. After removal of 9 bases from V and 5 bases from J, the junction contained 11 bases not matched to a gene. The CDR3 sequence is 14 residues long. CDR1 MDHEN and CDR2 SYDVKM come from the germline V gene. The CDR3 bases are TGTGCCAGTACGGCCCGGGAGGTCGAAGATACGCAGTATTTT. Translation gives CASTAREVEDTQYF.

This rearrangement joins TRBV11-1 to TRBJ2-6; TRBD1 matches 8 bases. The CDR3 is made up of 18 amino acids. Trimming at V came to 5 bases and at J to 0 bases, leaving 9 bases not matched to a gene. Germline assignment: CDR1 SGHAT and CDR2 FQDESV (reference sequence). The CDR3 DNA sequence: TGTGCCAGCAGCGTAACCCGGGACAGGAGCTCTGGGGCCAACGTCCTGACTTTC. Translated: CASSVTRDRSSGANVLTF.

This clonotype has just a few counts. The chain couples TRBV2 to TRBJ2-3, with TRBD2 matching 8 bases. CDR1 SNHLY and CDR2 FYNNEI come from the germline V gene. The CDR3 has 15 amino acids. The V and J ends lost 6 bases and 5 bases, in that order; junction bases with no gene match: 10. CDR3 sequence: CASRKREGLGDTQYF. The CDR3 DNA reads TGTGCCAGCAGGAAACGGGAGGGCCTCGGAGATACGCAGTATTTT.

This clonotype came up a few times. The chain joins TRBV7-2 to TRBJ1-2; the D gene is possibly TRBD1 (6 bases). Germline V gene data show CDR1 as SGHTA and CDR2 as FQGNSA. This CDR3 has 13 residues. V lost 5 bases and J lost 3, with 10 bases in between. CDR3 coding DNA: TGTGCCAGCAGCGAACAGGGAGACTATGGCTACACCTTC. Its protein is CASSEQGDYGYTF.

This clonotype was counted a few times. The chain has TRBV6-6 and TRBJ2-3; D may be TRBD1 or TRBD2 (5 bases each). Germline-derived CDR1 and CDR2 are MNHNY and SVGAGI (reference sequence). The length of the CDR3 is 13 residues. The V and J ends lost 2 bases and 7 bases respectively, with 10 bases between them. CDR3 coding DNA: TGTGCCAGCAGTTACGGGACGGCGAATACGCAGTATTTT. Translating gives CASSYGTANTQYF.

The V and J genes are TRBV12-3 or TRBV12-4 and TRBJ2-7; possibly TRBD2 for D (6 bases). The CDR3 length is 13 residues. V was clipped by 7 bases and J by 7 bases, with 17 bases between them. The CDR3 region has the DNA TGTGCCAGCACGCGGGGAACTACGAGGGAGCAGTACTTC. It specifies CASTRGTTREQYF.

V and J are TRBV6-2 or TRBV6-3 and TRBJ2-1; D is perhaps TRBD1 (5 bases). Trimming removed 6 bases from V and 9 bases from J, with 9 bases in between. In germline, CDR1 is MNHEY, CDR2 SVGEGT. CDR3 length equals 11 residues. Written as DNA, the CDR3 is TGTGCCAGCAGACAGGCCCTTGAGCAGTTCTTC. Amino acids: CASRQALEQFF.

V usage is TRBV20-1 and J usage is TRBJ2-2; TRBD2 aligns across 12 bases. Germline V gene lookup returns CDR1 DFQATT and CDR2 SNEGSKA (reference sequence). The trim removed 6 bases at V and 0 bases at J, leaving 2 bases unmatched. The CDR3 is made up of 15 amino acids. The CDR3 sequence: CSAGTSGSNTGELFF. CDR3 nucleotide sequence: TGCAGTGCCGGGACTAGCGGGTCGAACACCGGGGAGCTGTTTTTT.

This sequence joins TRBV25-1 and TRBJ1-1; D remains unclear. Looked up from germline, CDR1 is MGHDK and CDR2 is SYGVNS. This CDR3 contains 13 residues. Trimming removed 8 bases from V and 5 bases from J, with 15 bases in between. The CDR3 region is CASLLGSSTEAFF. CDR3 in DNA: TGTGCCAGCCTTCTGGGGTCGAGTACTGAAGCTTTCTTT.

This clonotype was detected a few times. The chain couples TRBV20-1 to TRBJ2-7; TRBD2 might be the D (5 bases). This CDR3 has 16 residues. V was trimmed by 6 bases and J by 4 bases, leaving 25 bases between them. In germline, CDR1 is DFQATT, CDR2 SNEGSKA (reference sequence). The CDR3 protein is CSAIKTLAPKIYEQYF. In DNA form, the CDR3 reads TGCAGTGCCATAAAGACCCTAGCTCCGAAAATTTACGAGCAGTACTTC.

The table lists this clonotype with a few counts. This CDR3 reads CASSPGRGSDEQFF. The CDR3 DNA reads TGTGCCAGCAGCCCCGGTCGAGGGAGCGATGAGCAGTTCTTC. V gene TRBV11-3 combines with J gene TRBJ2-1, with D perhaps TRBD2 (5 bases). The CDR3 totals 14 residues. Germline CDR1 SGHNT, CDR2 YENEEA. The V end lost 5 bases, the J end lost 8 bases, and 16 bases lay between the germline ends.

This clonotype was counted ten times or more. This chain joins TRBV20-1 and TRBJ2-7, with TRBD1 identical over 7 bases. The CDR3 extends over 14 amino acids. J gave up 6 bases and V 6 bases, and 14 bases lay outside the gene matches. Germline V lookup: CDR1 DFQATT, CDR2 SNEGSKA (reference sequence). The CDR3: CSAIPPGQRFEQYF. CDR3 sequence (DNA): TGCAGTGCGATTCCTCCGGGACAGAGGTTCGAGCAGTACTTC.

This clonotype was counted ten times or more. The chain links TRBV29-1 to TRBJ2-3; 13 bases are shared with TRBD2. The junction had 5 bases not matched to a gene; V was cut back by 5 bases and J by 3 bases. Germline CDR1 and CDR2: SQVTM and ANQGSEA. This CDR3 spans 15 amino acids. The CDR3 DNA reads TGCAGCGTTCGAGTGGGACTAGCGGGGACAGATACGCAGTATTTT. It encodes CSVRVGLAGTDTQYF.

Many counts were recorded for this clonotype. This chain joins TRBV29-1 and TRBJ2-5; either TRBD1 or TRBD2 may supply D (5 bases each). The germline V gene has CDR1 SQVTM and CDR2 ANQGSEA. The CDR3 is 12 amino acids. Trimming removed 8 bases from V and 2 bases from J, with 12 bases in between. DNA for the CDR3: TGCAGCTCGGGGCCGGATCAAGAGACCCAGTACTTC. Translation gives CSSGPDQETQYF.

This clonotype showed up just a few times. V and J are TRBV6-1 and TRBJ2-1; 7 nucleotides match TRBD2. The CDR3 totals 15 residues. CDR1 and CDR2 from the germline V gene are MNHNS and SASEGT. The junction had 8 bases not matched to a gene; V was cut back by 6 bases and J by 3 bases. CDR3 protein: CASSPGTTNYNEQFF. The CDR3 DNA is TGTGCCAGCAGCCCCGGGACTACAAACTACAATGAGCAGTTCTTC.

This chain links TRBV20-1 with TRBJ2-1; D not certain. CDR3 length: 12 amino acids. V lost 8 bases and J lost 2, with 10 bases in between. Looked up from germline, CDR1 is DFQATT and CDR2 is SNEGSKA (reference sequence). CDR3 bases: TGCAGTCCGCTAGGGACCTACAATGAGCAGTTCTTC. The encoded protein is CSPLGTYNEQFF.

This clonotype has just a few counts. The chain couples TRBV10-3 to TRBJ1-5; the D is unclear. The germline V gene encodes CDR1 ENHRY and CDR2 SYGVKD. This CDR3 is 15 amino acids long. Trimming took 3 bases from V and 2 from J, leaving 11 bases between them. CDR3 in amino acids: CAISEIGFGNQPQHF. CDR3 coding DNA: TGTGCCATCAGTGAAATAGGGTTTGGCAATCAGCCCCAGCATTTT.